Shown below are 15 T cell receptor beta chains from a single sample sequenced in a study of T cell responses to AZD1222 COVID-19 vaccine. This table comes from immunoSEQ multiplex PCR, and its TCRdb copy is limited to in-frame clones, with some not included. The data contain roughly 110,000 clones, about 85% of them singletons. The material sequenced was peripheral blood, taken 28 days after the second AZD1222 dose. The source of these receptors is an adult who received the AZD1222 COVID-19 vaccine.

The table lists this clone with a count of one. The CDR3 here is CASSPSGGYEQYF. The CDR3 bases are TGTGCCAGTAGCCCTTCCGGGGGATACGAGCAGTACTTC. The chain uses TRBV19 and TRBJ2-7; perhaps TRBD2 as D (6 bases). Germline V CDR1 and CDR2: LNHDA, SQIVND (reference sequence). Deletions cut 6 bases from V and 4 bases from J, with 13 bases between. The CDR3 runs 13 residues.

The chain recombines TRBV5-4 with TRBJ2-2, with D tentatively TRBD2 (6 bases). There are 14 residues in the CDR3. Trimming cost V 4 bases and J 1 base, with 8 bases left between them. The germline CDR1 and CDR2 sequences are SGHNT and YYREEE (reference sequence). The CDR3 reads CASSGTQNTGELFF. The DNA for the CDR3 is TGTGCCAGCAGCGGGACTCAGAACACCGGGGAGCTGTTTTTT.

The V gene is TRBV6-2 or TRBV6-3, the J gene TRBJ1-5, with D uncertain. The CDR3 is 13 residues long. From germline, CDR1 is MNHEY and CDR2 SVGEGT. Trimming cost V 5 bases and J 7 bases, with 12 bases left between them. CDR3 region: CASSTPVLQPQHF. In nucleotides, the CDR3 is TGTGCCAGCAGTACCCCCGTTTTACAGCCCCAGCATTTT.

The sample holds one count of this clone. This chain uses TRBV7-9 with TRBJ1-2; no clear D. V shed 0 bases and J shed 8 bases, with 13 bases lying between them. The CDR3 length is 14 residues. The germline V gene encodes CDR1 SEHNR and CDR2 FQNEAQ (reference sequence). Here the CDR3 DNA reads TGTGCCAGCAGCTTAGCGCCGGGAACGGGGGGCTACACCTTC. Its protein product is CASSLAPGTGGYTF. Full variable domain (missing parts from reference TRBV7-9 and TRBJ1-2): DTGVSQNPRHKITKRGQNVTFRCDPISEHNRLYWYRQTLGQGPEFLTYFQNEAQLEKSRLLSDRFSAERPKGSFSTLEIQRTEQGDSAMYLCASSLAPGTGGYTFGSGTRLTVV.

The CDR3 DNA sequence: TGTGCCAGCAGCTCCCCTGCGGGGGTCGGGAACACCGGGGAGCTGTTTTTT. Encoded protein: CASSSPAGVGNTGELFF. The rearrangement links TRBV5-4 to TRBJ2-2; 7 bases are a match to TRBD2. Germline CDR1 reads SGHNT; CDR2 reads YYREEE (reference sequence). The CDR3 has 17 residues. V gave up 3 bases and J gave up 1 base; unmatched junction bases: 9.

This sequence joins TRBV19 and TRBJ1-5; D gene uncertain. Germline loops: CDR1 LNHDA, CDR2 SQIVND (reference sequence). With 5 bases removed from V and 3 bases from J, the gap between germline ends came to 14 bases. The CDR3 is made up of 15 amino acids. This CDR3 is CASSPSGAYNQPQHF. The CDR3 DNA reads as TGTGCCAGTAGTCCATCAGGCGCATACAATCAGCCCCAGCATTTT. The full variable domain, its missing parts supplied by reference TRBV19 and TRBJ1-5, is DGGITQSPKYLFRKEGQNVTLSCEQNLNHDAMYWYRQDPGQGLRLIYYSQIVNDFQKGDIAEGYSVSREKKESFPLTVTSAQKNPTAFYLCASSPSGAYNQPQHFGDGTRLSIL.

J is TRBJ1-6 and V is TRBV19; 8 bases line up with TRBD1. Trimming cost V 0 bases and J 10 bases; bases outside gene matches: 14. The CDR3 spans 18 residues. Germline V lookup: CDR1 LNHDA, CDR2 SQIVND (reference sequence). CDR3 sequence reads: CASSIDRDRNILRSPLHF. In DNA, the CDR3 is TGTGCCAGTAGTATAGACCGGGACAGGAATATCCTTCGGTCACCCCTCCACTTT.

The chain is built from TRBV7-9 and TRBJ1-6; 10 bases are a match to TRBD1. Trimming cost V 6 bases and J 0 bases; bases outside gene matches: 5. The germline V gene has CDR1 SEHNR and CDR2 FQNEAQ (reference sequence). The CDR3 length is 17 residues. CDR3 amino acids: CASSLTGGSSYNSPLHF. Here the CDR3 DNA reads TGTGCCAGCAGTTTGACAGGGGGCAGCTCCTATAATTCACCCCTCCACTTT.

The CDR3 DNA sequence: TGTGCCAGCAGTTTCCAAGGGGACTATGGCTACACCTTC. Protein: CASSFQGDYGYTF. The V and J genes are TRBV28 and TRBJ1-2; D possibly corresponds to TRBD1 (5 bases). CDR3 length: 13 residues. Germline lookup yields CDR1 MDHEN and CDR2 SYDVKM. The germline V and J ends were trimmed by 3 bases and 3 bases, with 8 bases remaining between them.

The chain uses TRBV15 and TRBJ2-1; no clear D gene. CDR1 is LNHNV, CDR2 YYDKDF, per germline (reference sequence). This CDR3 comprises 17 residues. The V gene lost 0 bases and the J gene lost 1 base, with 13 bases spanning the gap. The CDR3 spells CATSRDQGALSYNEQFF. In DNA, the CDR3 is TGTGCCACCAGCAGAGATCAAGGCGCCCTATCCTACAATGAGCAGTTCTTC. The full variable domain, rest sourced from reference TRBV15 and TRBJ2-1, is DAMVIQNPRYQVTQFGKPVTLSCSQTLNHNVMYWYQQKSSQAPKLLFHYYDKDFNNEADTPDNFQSRRPNTSFCFLDIRSPGLGDTAMYLCATSRDQGALSYNEQFFGPGTRLTVL.

Regarding this clone: An end of the junction does not agree with germline; a read error may underlie this. The chain couples TRBV7-7 to TRBJ2-3, with 10 nucleotides matching TRBD1. The CDR3 length is 15 residues. CDR1 is SSHAT, CDR2 FNYEAQ, per germline (reference sequence). The CDR3 DNA sequence: TGTGCTAGCAGCTTCGGGACAGGGGACACAGATACGCAGTATTTT. Encoded protein: CASSFGTGDTDTQYF.

J is TRBJ2-3 and V is TRBV7-3; 9 nucleotides match TRBD2. Germline values: CDR1 SGHTA, CDR2 FQGTGA. The CDR3 extends over 15 amino acids. V lost 5 bases and J lost 3; bases outside the gene matches: 6. Here the CDR3 DNA reads TGTGCCAGCAGCGAAACGGGACTAGCTACAGATACGCAGTATTTT. Amino acids: CASSETGLATDTQYF.

CDR3 region: CASSLRRWGEETQYF. CDR3 bases: TGTGCCAGCAGCTTAAGGAGGTGGGGGGAGGAGACCCAGTACTTC. The chain links TRBV7-9 to TRBJ2-5, with D perhaps matching TRBD2 (6 bases). Germline-derived CDR1 and CDR2 are SEHNR and FQNEAQ (reference sequence). Trimming left V 2 bases short and J 5 bases short, with 15 bases between. The CDR3 spans 15 residues.

The chain employs TRBV5-5 and TRBJ1-2; 9 bases map to TRBD1. V lost 0 bases and J lost 8; bases outside the gene matches: 8. Germline-derived CDR1 and CDR2 are SGHKS and YYEKEE (reference sequence). The CDR3 is 15 amino acids. The CDR3 is CASSLVWGQGRGYTF. DNA of the CDR3: TGTGCCAGCAGCTTGGTCTGGGGACAGGGTAGAGGCTACACCTTC.

CDR3 loop: CASSAVPGHQNTGELFF. In nucleotides, the CDR3 is TGTGCCAGCAGTGCCGTCCCGGGACACCAAAACACCGGGGAGCTGTTTTTT. The chain has TRBV25-1 and TRBJ2-2; the D gene is possibly TRBD1 (6 bases). V was clipped by 4 bases and J by 2 bases, with 17 bases between them. Per the germline V gene, CDR1 is MGHDK and CDR2 is SYGVNS. The CDR3 totals 17 residues. Complete variable domain (other parts from reference TRBV25-1 and TRBJ2-2): EADIYQTPRYLVIGTGKKITLECSQTMGHDKMYWYQQDPGMELHLIHYSYGVNSTEKGDLSSESTVSRIRTEHFPLTLESARPSHTSQYLCASSAVPGHQNTGELFFGEGSRLTVL.